The 2 T cell receptor beta chains reported below all come from one sample, sequenced in a study of blood T cell repertoires in COVID-19. Here immunoSEQ multiplex PCR was the method, and the copy in TCRdb shows in-frame clones only, minus some. Here the sample spans approximately 130,000 clones, roughly 71% being singletons. Sequenced: peripheral blood. All receptors come from an elderly man with acute or convalescent COVID-19.

This clone was counted only a few times. The chain links TRBV6-2 or TRBV6-3 to TRBJ2-7; TRBD2 is a possible D gene (5 bases). The CDR3 extends over 15 amino acids. In germline, CDR1 is MNHEY, CDR2 SVGEGT. V lost 2 bases and J 2 bases, leaving 13 bases between the germline ends. CDR3: CASSYGSGGTYEQYF. The DNA of the CDR3 is TGTGCCAGCAGTTACGGAAGCGGAGGCACCTACGAGCAGTACTTC.

This clone has a handful of counts. The genes are TRBV30 and TRBJ2-2; 12 bases fit TRBD2. Unmatched junction bases numbered 12, after V lost 0 bases and J lost 1 base. The CDR3 is 20 residues long. From germline, CDR1 is GTSNPN and CDR2 SVGIG (reference sequence). This CDR3 is CAWSVVPGLAGTLNTGELFF. CDR3 DNA sequence: TGTGCCTGGAGTGTCGTACCGGGACTAGCGGGCACCCTGAACACCGGGGAGCTGTTTTTT.